This entry features one T cell receptor (beta chain) sequence. These data belong to a study of blood T cell repertoires in COVID-19. Assay: immunoSEQ multiplex PCR; the TCRdb copy retains only in-frame clones and omits some. Of a few hundred thousand clones in the sample, 80% to 90% are singletons; the top ten hold 4.4%. The V gene end was trimmed by 7 bases and the J gene end by 4 bases; junction bases not matched to a gene: 7. The CDR3 length is 14 residues. CDR1 is LNHDA, CDR2 SQIVND, per germline (reference sequence). This TCR was recovered from a man in his fifties or sixties with acute or convalescent COVID-19. Sequences were obtained from peripheral blood. The chain has TRBV19 and TRBJ1-5; 7 bases line up with TRBD1. CDR3 protein: CASNNGQVNQPQHF. The DNA of the CDR3 is TGTGCCAGTAACAACGGACAGGTAAATCAGCCCCAGCATTTT.